These 25 T cell receptor beta chains were all obtained from the same sample, sequenced in a study of OX40 agonist ivuxolimab in advanced cancers. The assay was immunoSEQ multiplex PCR, and TCRdb's table has in-frame clones only and misses some. The sample records about 77,000 clones, just under 95% being singletons. Sequences were derived from CD4+ or CD8+ T cells sorted from blood, sampled in a trial of the OX40 agonist ivuxolimab. Receptors originate from an adult with an advanced solid tumor such as melanoma, head and neck, liver or kidney cancer.

The V and J genes are TRBV7-3 and TRBJ2-1; no clear D gene. The CDR3 is 14 amino acids. Germline CDR1 is SGHTA and CDR2 is FQGTGA. V lost 5 bases and J lost 2, with 10 bases in between. CDR3 region: CASSASGTYNEQFF. The CDR3, as DNA: TGTGCCAGCAGCGCCTCTGGGACCTACAATGAGCAGTTCTTC.

The rearrangement joins TRBV5-8 to TRBJ2-3, with 11 nucleotides matching TRBD1. Germline V gene sequence: CDR1 SGHTS, CDR2 YDEGEE. The CDR3 sequence is 14 residues long. J gave up 7 bases and V 4 bases, and 5 bases lay outside the gene matches. The CDR3 protein is CASSKGDRGYTQYF. CDR3 bases: TGTGCCAGCAGCAAGGGGGACAGGGGGTATACGCAGTATTTT.

The rearrangement uses TRBV19 and TRBJ1-4, with 8 bases identical to TRBD1. This CDR3 region has 19 residues. Germline V lookup: CDR1 LNHDA, CDR2 SQIVND (reference sequence). The J segment lost 0 bases and the V segment lost 2 bases, leaving 11 bases of the junction unmatched. The CDR3 DNA is TGTGCCAGTAGTATAACCTTGACAGGGGACGCGGCAACTAATGAAAAACTGTTTTTT. Translating it yields CASSITLTGDAATNEKLFF.

The CDR3 loop is CASSSGGAADNEQFF. Here the CDR3 DNA reads TGTGCCAGCAGCTCCGGGGGGGCGGCTGACAATGAGCAGTTCTTC. The rearrangement links TRBV7-3 to TRBJ2-1, with 8 bases matching TRBD2. V was clipped by 4 bases and J by 5 bases; unmatched bases: 7. Germline lookup yields CDR1 SGHTA and CDR2 FQGTGA. The CDR3 has 15 residues.

Remarks on this clone: Other DNA sequences of this sample code for an identical CDR3. V usage is TRBV18 and J usage is TRBJ2-7, with 11 positions matching TRBD1. V was pared by 2 bases and J by 13 bases, with 13 bases of the junction left unmatched. Looked up from germline, CDR1 is KGHSH and CDR2 is LQKENI. This CDR3 has 15 residues. For the CDR3, the DNA is TGTGCCAGCTCACCAGCCAGGGCGGACAGGGGGCGAAGTTACTTC. Protein sequence: CASSPARADRGRSYF.

The V gene is TRBV15, the J gene TRBJ1-3; a weak D match, TRBD1 (6 bases). V was cut by 5 bases and J by 4 bases, with 12 bases left in between. The CDR3 covers 14 residues. Per the germline V gene, CDR1 is LNHNV and CDR2 is YYDKDF (reference sequence). The CDR3 protein is CATSRGGNGNTIYF. The CDR3, as DNA: TGTGCCACCAGCCGCGGGGGCAACGGAAACACCATATATTTT. Variable domain in full (rest from reference TRBV15 and TRBJ1-3): DAMVIQNPRYQVTQFGKPVTLSCSQTLNHNVMYWYQQKSSQAPKLLFHYYDKDFNNEADTPDNFQSRRPNTSFCFLDIRSPGLGDTAMYLCATSRGGNGNTIYFGEGSWLTVV.

The rearrangement uses TRBV7-2 and TRBJ1-1; TRBD1 agrees at 9 bases. Trimming at V came to 5 bases and at J to 5 bases, leaving 15 bases not matched to a gene. Germline V gene data show CDR1 as SGHTA and CDR2 as FQGNSA. The CDR3 is 17 residues long. CDR3 region: CASSPDGQGLGRTEAFF. The CDR3 DNA reads TGTGCCAGCAGCCCAGATGGACAGGGGCTAGGGAGGACTGAAGCTTTCTTT.

The chain couples TRBV19 to TRBJ1-4; unclear D gene. This CDR3 region has 16 residues. CDR1 is LNHDA and CDR2 is SQIVND in the germline V gene (reference sequence). V gave up 5 bases and J gave up 8 bases, with 21 bases separating them. The CDR3 region is CASSPHPSTGVEKLFF. The CDR3 nucleotides read TGTGCCAGTAGTCCGCACCCTTCGACCGGGGTGGAAAAACTGTTTTTT.

The chain links TRBV10-2 to TRBJ2-7; 11 bases align to TRBD2. Germline assignment: CDR1 WSHSY and CDR2 SAAADI. J gave up 1 base and V 8 bases, and 4 bases lay outside the gene matches. CDR3 length equals 14 residues. The CDR3 region is CASLPSGGSYEQYF. As DNA, the CDR3 is TGCGCCAGCCTGCCTAGCGGGGGGTCCTACGAGCAGTACTTC.

The rearrangement joins TRBV18 to TRBJ1-3; D perhaps matches TRBD1 (5 bases). The V end was cut by 1 base, the J end by 6 bases, with 7 bases between. CDR3 size: 13 residues. Germline V gene data show CDR1 as KGHSH and CDR2 as LQKENI. The CDR3 DNA reads TGTGCCAGCTCACCACAAGGGGAAAACACCATATATTTT. It encodes CASSPQGENTIYF.

This clone was observed once. The CDR3 region has the DNA TGTGCCAGCAAAGGACAGGGACTTTCTAATGAAAAACTGTTTTTT. Protein sequence: CASKGQGLSNEKLFF. V and J are TRBV2 and TRBJ1-4, with 8 bases fitting TRBD1. The V gene's germline CDR1 is SNHLY and CDR2 FYNNEI. V lost 7 bases, J lost 3 bases, and 7 bases stayed unmatched. The CDR3 length is 15 residues.

The V gene is TRBV28, the J gene TRBJ1-4, with D tentatively TRBD1 (6 bases). V lost 5 bases to trimming and J lost 8 bases, with 18 bases between them. CDR1 MDHEN and CDR2 SYDVKM come from the germline V gene. This CDR3 contains 15 residues. The CDR3 DNA follows: TGTGCCAGCAGTCTGCCGACAGGTTCGGTGGAAAAACTGTTTTTT. It encodes CASSLPTGSVEKLFF. The full variable domain, with the rest looked up from reference TRBV28 and TRBJ1-4, is DVKVTQSSRYLVKRTGEKVFLECVQDMDHENMFWYRQDPGLGLRLIYFSYDVKMKEKGDIPEGYSVSREKKERFSLILESASTNQTSMYLCASSLPTGSVEKLFFGSGTQLSVL.

The chain has TRBV12-1 and TRBJ2-7. TRBV12-1 is marked as a pseudogene. The length of the CDR3 is 10 residues. The CDR3 reads CASSFYEQYF. In DNA form, the CDR3 reads TGTGCCAGCAGTTTCTACGAGCAGTACTTC.

This rearrangement joins TRBV10-1 to TRBJ2-7; 7 positions agree with TRBD2. CDR1 WNHNN and CDR2 SYGVQD come from the germline V gene (reference sequence). V was pared by 6 bases and J by 6 bases, with 11 bases of the junction left unmatched. The CDR3 is 14 residues long. The CDR3 loop is CASSPEREGFEQYF. The CDR3, as DNA: TGCGCCAGCAGCCCGGAGAGGGAGGGATTCGAGCAGTACTTC.

The chain combines TRBV4-3 with TRBJ1-2; D remains unclear. V lost 0 bases and J 3 bases, leaving 5 bases between the germline ends. Germline values: CDR1 LGHNA, CDR2 YSLEER. The length of the CDR3 is 13 residues. CDR3 residues: CASSQDLDYGYTF. The CDR3 DNA follows: TGCGCCAGCAGCCAAGATCTAGACTATGGCTACACCTTC.

This rearrangement joins TRBV29-1 to TRBJ2-7; 9 bases are a match to TRBD1. Germline V gene data show CDR1 as SQVTM and CDR2 as ANQGSEA. This CDR3 has 16 amino acids. J gave up 6 bases and V 0 bases, and 12 bases lay outside the gene matches. The CDR3 DNA reads TGCAGCGTTGAAGATCCGCGACAGGGGGGTCGTGGCGAGCAGTACTTC. Its translation: CSVEDPRQGGRGEQYF.

This chain joins TRBV6-1 and TRBJ2-1, with 10 bases aligning to TRBD1. Germline values: CDR1 MNHNS, CDR2 SASEGT. The CDR3 is made up of 14 amino acids. V gave up 9 bases and J gave up 3 bases; unmatched junction bases: 5. The CDR3 coding sequence is TGTGCCAGTGACAGGGGGCAATTCTACAATGAGCAGTTCTTC. It specifies CASDRGQFYNEQFF.

This chain connects TRBV9 to TRBJ1-4; TRBD1 aligns across 8 bases. The CDR3 length is 15 residues. The ends lost 3 bases at V and 8 bases at J; junction bases unmatched: 9. Per germline, CDR1 SGDLS and CDR2 YYNGEE. In nucleotides, the CDR3 is TGTGCCAGCAGCGAAAGACAGGCAGGGGGCGAAAAACTGTTTTTT. Protein product: CASSERQAGGEKLFF.

The chain uses TRBV7-9 and TRBJ2-1, with D possibly matching TRBD2 (5 bases). The CDR3 spans 16 residues. Germline lookup yields CDR1 SEHNR and CDR2 FQNEAQ (reference sequence). Trimming cost V 5 bases and J 0 bases, with 14 bases left between them. In DNA, the CDR3 is TGTGCCAGCAGCCACTCTAGCTCTAGCTCCTACAATGAGCAGTTCTTC. This sequence encodes CASSHSSSSSYNEQFF.

This chain connects TRBV5-1 to TRBJ1-6; a possible D gene is TRBD1 (5 bases). Trimming stripped 1 base from V and 7 bases from J, with 6 bases between. Germline assignment: CDR1 SGHRS and CDR2 YFSETQ. This CDR3 has 13 residues. CDR3 coding DNA: TGCGCCAGCAGCTTGTCAGGGAATTCACCCCTCCACTTT. Its protein is CASSLSGNSPLHF. The full variable domain, completed using reference TRBV5-1 and TRBJ1-6, is KAGVTQTPRYLIKTRGQQVTLSCSPISGHRSVSWYQQTPGQGLQFLFEYFSETQRNKGNFPGRFSGRQFSNSRSEMNVSTLELGDSALYLCASSLSGNSPLHFGNGTRLTVT.

The chain uses TRBV19 and TRBJ2-2; TRBD2 agrees at 8 bases. Germline V gene sequence: CDR1 LNHDA, CDR2 SQIVND (reference sequence). The CDR3 totals 14 residues. With V trimmed by 9 bases and J by 2 bases, 5 bases remained unmatched. The DNA of the CDR3 is TGTGCCAGCGACGGGGGGGTAAACACCGGGGAGCTGTTTTTT. It is translated as CASDGGVNTGELFF.

The chain has TRBV10-3 and TRBJ1-4; 7 bases map to TRBD1. With V trimmed by 3 bases and J by 5 bases, 3 bases remained unmatched. Germline V CDR1 and CDR2: ENHRY, SYGVKD. The CDR3 is 14 residues long. DNA of the CDR3: TGTGCCATCAGTGAACAGGGGTCGAATGAAAAACTGTTTTTT. As protein: CAISEQGSNEKLFF.

The chain employs TRBV18 and TRBJ2-7; no reliable D call. Trimming took 1 base from V and 0 from J, leaving 10 bases between them. CDR1 and CDR2 (germline): KGHSH, LQKENI. This CDR3 comprises 15 residues. The CDR3 here is CASSPQADSSYEQYF. The CDR3 region has the DNA TGTGCCAGCTCACCACAGGCCGATAGCTCCTACGAGCAGTACTTC.

The chain links TRBV5-1 to TRBJ2-5, with 11 bases lining up with TRBD2. J lost 5 bases, V lost 3 bases, and 6 bases had no gene match. Germline V gene data show CDR1 as SGHRS and CDR2 as YFSETQ. CDR3 size: 15 residues. This chain's CDR3 is CASSSLASGGETQYF. The CDR3 region has the DNA TGCGCCAGCAGCTCATTAGCTAGCGGGGGGGAGACCCAGTACTTC.

The chain employs TRBV5-8 and TRBJ2-3, with 9 bases matching TRBD2. Germline CDR1 reads SGHTS; CDR2 reads YDEGEE. J gave up 3 bases and V 1 base, and 3 bases lay outside the gene matches. The CDR3 has 15 residues. CDR3 in DNA: TGTGCCAGCAGCTTGAAGGCGGGAGGGACAGATACGCAGTATTTT. This gives the protein CASSLKAGGTDTQYF.